The rows below give T cell receptor beta chains drawn from one sample of a study of blood T cell repertoires in COVID-19. TCRdb's copy holds only in-frame clones and misses some; the assay was immunoSEQ multiplex PCR. The repertoire holds hundreds of thousands of clones, with around 85% as singletons. Sequencing was done on a sample of peripheral blood. The receptors were sampled from a man older than 75 with acute or convalescent COVID-19. CDR3s include the opening cysteine and the closing phenylalanine or tryptophan. The D gene is left open where the match is weak. The size entry is marked missing in some rows and otherwise reads once, few, many or a size class.

j_call v_call cdr3_length d_call clone_size cdr3_nt cdr3_aa
TRBJ1-5 TRBV18 17 . . TGTGCCAGCTCACCTCAGCGAGAAGCGTATAGCAATCAGCCCCAGCATTTT CASSPQREAYSNQPQHF
TRBJ2-1 TRBV5-1 15 TRBD1 . TGCGCCAGCAGGGCCGGGACAGGGGCTGGGAATGAGCAGTTCTTC CASRAGTGAGNEQFF
TRBJ2-1 TRBV10-3 13 . . TGTGCCACGGCGGGACCCGCCGCCGATGAGCAGTTCTTC CATAGPAADEQFF
TRBJ2-7 TRBV11-3 14 . . TGTGCCAGCAGCCCTCGGACAGACTCCTACGAGCAGTACTTC CASSPRTDSYEQYF
TRBJ2-7 TRBV28 19 . . TGTGCCAGCAGCGCACCTCTGCCTTTAGGCAGGGGGGTTGGCTACGAGCAGTACTTC CASSAPLPLGRGVGYEQYF
TRBJ2-7 TRBV9 15 . . TGTGCCAGCAGCGTAGATGAGGCCAAAGTGGGCGAGCAGTACTTC CASSVDEAKVGEQYF
TRBJ2-7 TRBV10-3 12 . . TGTGCCATCAGTGACAGGGGTTACGAGCAGTACTTC CAISDRGYEQYF
TRBJ1-6 TRBV7-2 16 . . TGTGCCAGCAGGCCCGACAGATTCTCCTATAATTCACCCCTCCACTTT CASRPDRFSYNSPLHF
TRBJ1-2 TRBV19 16 . . TGTGCCAGCAGTGGTGGTTTAGGGGCGACTGACTATGGCTACACCTTC CASSGGLGATDYGYTF
TRBJ1-6 TRBV18 17 TRBD1 . TGTGCCAGCTCACTGAACTCGAGGGGGACAGGGGATTCACCCCTCCACTTT CASSLNSRGTGDSPLHF
TRBJ2-1 TRBV18 17 . . TGTGCCAGCTCACCACCGGGACTCCCAAGCTCCTACAATGAGCAGTTCTTC CASSPPGLPSSYNEQFF
TRBJ2-1 TRBV6-5 14 TRBD1 . TGTGCCAGCACTAGCACAGGGGGCGGCAATGAGCAGTTCTTC CASTSTGGGNEQFF
TRBJ1-2 TRBV29-1 12 TRBD1 . TGCAGCGGAACAGGGGGCGCGGGTGGCTACACCTTC CSGTGGAGGYTF
TRBJ2-7 TRBV5-1 12 . . TGCGCCAGCAGCTTGATCGGGGATGAGCAGTACTTC CASSLIGDEQYF
TRBJ1-2 TRBV30 14 . . TGTGCCTGGAGACCCAGGGTAGGGGGGGGAGGCTACACCTTC CAWRPRVGGGGYTF
TRBJ1-1 TRBV28 14 TRBD1 . TGTGCCAGCAGTCCCGGACAGGGGACCCGCACGGCTTTCTTT CASSPGQGTRTAFF
TRBJ2-7 TRBV30 19 TRBD1 . TGTGCCTGGAGTACCGGCGCCTGGGGACAGGGGATAAGGTCCTACGAGCAGTACTTC CAWSTGAWGQGIRSYEQYF
TRBJ2-5 TRBV7-2 15 . . TGTGCCAGCAGCTACTTCACAGGGCCCCAAGAGACCCAGTACTTC CASSYFTGPQETQYF
TRBJ2-4 TRBV4-1 16 . . TGCGCCAGCAGCCGCGCGACGGGGGTAGCCAAAAACATTCAGTACTTC CASSRATGVAKNIQYF
TRBJ1-1 TRBV30 15 TRBD1 . TGTGCCTGGACGAGACCGGGACAGGGGAACACTGAAGCTTTCTTT CAWTRPGQGNTEAFF
TRBJ1-1 TRBV25-1 12 . . TGTGCCGTACAGCCTCGGGGCACTGAAGCTTTCTTT CAVQPRGTEAFF
TRBJ2-4 TRBV20-1 13 TRBD2 . TGCAGTGCTAGTGGGGGGGGTAAAAACATTCAGTACTTC CSASGGGKNIQYF
TRBJ1-1 TRBV5-1 14 TRBD1 . TGCGCCAGCAGCTGGGGACAGGGGAAAACCGAAGCTTTCTTT CASSWGQGKTEAFF
TRBJ2-7 TRBV5-1 18 . . TGCGCCAGCAGCCGATCCCCCGAGCGCCAATCCCAAACCTACGAGCAGTACTTC CASSRSPERQSQTYEQYF
TRBJ2-3 TRBV4-2 16 TRBD1 . TGTGCCAGCAGCCAAGAAAGGACAGGGGGTACAGATACGCAGTATTTT CASSQERTGGTDTQYF
TRBJ2-3 TRBV6-2/TRBV6-3 16 TRBD2 . TGTGCCAGCAGTTACACAGGACTAGCCCACACAGATACGCAGTATTTT CASSYTGLAHTDTQYF
TRBJ2-4 TRBV30 17 TRBD1 . TGTGCCTGGAGTACTGGAGGGACAGGGTCAGCCAAAAACATTCAGTACTTC CAWSTGGTGSAKNIQYF
TRBJ2-1 TRBV27 14 TRBD2 . TGTGCCAGCAGTTTAGCTAGCGGGGGAAATGAGCAGTTCTTC CASSLASGGNEQFF
TRBJ1-1 TRBV20-1 18 . . TGCAGTGCTAGTAAACAGGGAAGGTCCCAATGGTGGAACACTGAAGCTTTCTTT CSASKQGRSQWWNTEAFF
TRBJ2-7 TRBV9 14 . . TGTGCCAGCAGCGGATCGCGGACGGCGGGTGGGCAGTACTTC CASSGSRTAGGQYF
TRBJ1-5 TRBV24-1 13 . . TGTGCCACCAGAGGCAGTCCCGGCGGGCCCCAGCATTTT CATRGSPGGPQHF
TRBJ1-1 TRBV5-1 14 TRBD1 . TGCGCCAGCAGCTTGGTCGGGACAGAGAATGAAGCTTTCTTT CASSLVGTENEAFF
TRBJ2-7 TRBV25-1 15 . . TGTGCCAGCAGTGCCCCTCTTAGCGGACCAAACGAGCAGTACTTC CASSAPLSGPNEQYF
TRBJ2-3 TRBV5-4 15 TRBD2 few TGTGCCAGCAGTCCCGGGACTAGCTTTTCAGATACGCAGTATTTT CASSPGTSFSDTQYF
TRBJ1-2 TRBV7-9 15 . few TGTGCCAGCAGCCTTAAGAGGGGGATCGGCTATGGCTACACCTTC CASSLKRGIGYGYTF
TRBJ1-5 TRBV11-2 15 . . TGTGCCAGCAGCTTAGTTGGACAGCTTAATCAGCCCCAGCATTTT CASSLVGQLNQPQHF
TRBJ2-1 TRBV10-3 15 TRBD2 . TGTGCCATCAGCCAGACTAGCGGGGGGAACAATGAGCAGTTCTTC CAISQTSGGNNEQFF
TRBJ1-2 TRBV7-9 13 . . TGTGCCAGCAGCCGGGACACGAACTATGGCTACACCTTC CASSRDTNYGYTF
TRBJ1-4 TRBV5-1 13 . few TGCGCCAGCAGCTTCGATCAGGATGAAAAACTGTTTTTT CASSFDQDEKLFF
TRBJ1-2 TRBV18 16 . . TGTGCCAGCTCACTCGTATCAGGGGTCGCATACTATGGCTACACCTTC CASSLVSGVAYYGYTF
TRBJ1-5 TRBV19 14 . . TGTGCCAGTAGTATAAGGGGCGGAGATCAGCCCCAGCATTTT CASSIRGGDQPQHF
TRBJ2-7 TRBV5-1 15 . . TGCGCCAGCAGCTTGGGAACTAGCAAGGTTGCCGAGCAGTACTTC CASSLGTSKVAEQYF
TRBJ2-2 TRBV7-9 15 TRBD2 . TGTGCCAGCAGACCAGGACTAGCAGGAGCCGGGGAGCTGTTTTTT CASRPGLAGAGELFF
TRBJ1-1 TRBV5-1 15 . few TGCGCCAGCAGCTTGGGGGGCGCGATGAACACTGAAGCTTTCTTT CASSLGGAMNTEAFF
TRBJ2-1 TRBV18 16 TRBD1 . TGTGCCAGCTCACCATCCCCGGGACAGGGGAGGAATGAGCAGTTCTTC CASSPSPGQGRNEQFF
TRBJ1-5 TRBV5-1 14 . few TGCGCCAGCAGCCCGGACAGAGACGATCAGCCCCAGCATTTT CASSPDRDDQPQHF
TRBJ1-2 TRBV14 16 . . TGTGCCAGCAGCCAAGTGCGCGGGGAGGGTAACTATGGCTACACCTTC CASSQVRGEGNYGYTF
TRBJ1-2 TRBV27 16 . . TGTGCCAGCAGTCCCCCGGTACAGGGTGCTAACTATGGCTACACCTTC CASSPPVQGANYGYTF
TRBJ1-4 TRBV6-5 15 TRBD1 . TGTGCCAGCAGTTACCGACAGGGGTTTAATGAAAAACTGTTTTTT CASSYRQGFNEKLFF